Sequencing of this T cell receptor (beta chain) was carried out in a study of T cell repertoires in cytomegalovirus infection. Study details: CMV epitopes in the study were HLA-C-restricted (recently identified) and HLA-B-restricted (well studied). TCR beta signatures that were public indicated CMV infection and matching HLA type. Study-wide points: The ex vivo response was dominated by HLA-C-restricted CMV-specific TCR beta clonotypes. Frequencies of public TCR beta families were cumulated, and this identified carriers of CMV plus the relevant HLA.

A word on this clonotype: The antigen is unknown.

Looked up from germline, CDR1 is ENHRY and CDR2 is SYGVKD. The CDR3 spans 13 residues. V was clipped by 11 bases and J by 5 bases; unmatched bases: 10. TCRdb passed the reads through MiXCR, listing each CDR3 protein once. The sample lists around 570,000 distinct CDR3 sequences; under 45% were seen once. The V gene is TRBV10-3, the J gene TRBJ2-7; 9 positions match TRBD1. This specimen was cultured PBMCs, taken from culture after CMV antigen stimulation. This sequence was found in a human donor in good health (CMV status not recorded). Some clones in this sample may be carry-over from other donors' samples. CDR3 protein: CAAAGTGLDEQYF. As DNA, the CDR3 is TGTGCCGCAGCCGGGACAGGGTTGGACGAGCAGTACTTC.